Included here is one T cell receptor (beta chain) sequence, with context. With 4 bases clipped from V and 9 bases from J, the junction kept 8 bases outside the gene matches. CDR1 and CDR2 from the germline V gene are SEHNR and FQNEAQ (reference sequence). The CDR3 is 14 amino acids. The sample comes from a study of blood T cell repertoires in COVID-19. Study overall: The study drew acute and convalescent COVID-19 samples from the United States, Italy and Spain. PBMCs, B-cell-depleted T cells, or T cells provided the cDNA or gDNA that made up the material.

In the source study's methods: From reference gene primer amplification, estimates of nucleated cell counts were derived. TCRdb keeps only in-frame clones here, not all; method: immunoSEQ multiplex PCR. V and J calls and clone size come straight from that table; D and trimming were deduced from the DNA. In the table there are tens of thousands of clones, around 81% of which are singletons. The gene calls are TRBV7-9 and TRBJ2-1; 8 bases agree with TRBD1. Sequencing used peripheral blood. This sequence originates from a man aged 65-85 years with acute or convalescent COVID-19. CDR3 sequence reads: CASSSGDRLGEQFF. The CDR3 nucleotides are TGTGCCAGCAGCTCCGGGGACAGGCTCGGTGAGCAGTTCTTC.